Included here is one TCR beta chain sequence, with context. The sample comes from a study of blood T cell repertoires in COVID-19. The germline V gene encodes CDR1 SQVTM and CDR2 ANQGSEA. Trimming stripped 4 bases from V and 2 bases from J, with 6 bases between. The length of the CDR3 is 11 residues. Some clones are missing from TCRdb's copy, which holds only in-frame ones; the method was immunoSEQ multiplex PCR. The data hold around 64,000 clones, with roughly 89% observed a single time. Specimen: peripheral blood. V and J are TRBV29-1 and TRBJ2-7; D ambiguous. This receptor was obtained from a man younger than 40 with acute or convalescent COVID-19. CDR3 in DNA: TGCAGCGTTGGTAATACCTACGAGCAGTACTTC. The encoded protein is CSVGNTYEQYF.